This T cell receptor (beta chain) is from a study of blood T cell repertoires in COVID-19. Whole-study context: The United States, Italy and Spain supplied acute and convalescent COVID-19 samples.

Assay used: immunoSEQ multiplex PCR; TCRdb lists only in-frame clones, some missing. The sample has about 190,000 clones, around 90% seen once. The CDR3 runs to 14 residues. V gave up 4 bases and J gave up 6 bases, with 10 bases separating them. From germline, CDR1 is LGHDT and CDR2 YNNKEL (reference sequence). This TCR was sampled from a man aged 50-59 years with acute or convalescent COVID-19. Sequencing was performed on peripheral blood. The rearrangement uses TRBV3-1 (or the pseudogene TRBV3-2) and TRBJ1-6; a weak D match, TRBD1 (5 bases). The CDR3 is CASSPHRSNSPLHF. In DNA, the CDR3 is TGTGCCAGCAGCCCCCACAGGTCTAATTCACCCCTCCACTTT.